The text below deals with one TCR beta chain. What it binds is unknown. This sample is drawn from a study of Ad26.COV2.S vaccination and SARS-CoV-2 variants. Overall study findings and caveats: Following vaccination, spike-specific CD8+ and CD4+ T cell responses reportedly exhibited substantial breadth.

Method: immunoSEQ multiplex PCR; TCRdb's copy keeps in-frame clones and lacks some. Here the sample spans about 350,000 clones, about 85% being singletons. Treatment denoted: around 19 received Ad26.COV2.S at low or high dose, single or two shots; roughly five received placebo; per-sample allocation not given. Day 63 following the first vaccine or placebo injection was when the samples were taken. The germline CDR1 and CDR2 sequences are SGHRS and YFSETQ. V gave up 4 bases and J gave up 7 bases; unmatched junction bases: 11. The CDR3 covers 15 residues. This TCR was sampled from a person between 18 and 65 years old who received the Ad26.COV2.S COVID-19 vaccine or a placebo. The rearrangement uses TRBV5-1 and TRBJ1-5; TRBD1 agrees at 7 bases. The specimen was peripheral blood, collected in a trial of Ad26.COV2.S vaccine versus placebo. CDR3 bases: TGCGCCAGCAGCATCGACTCAGGGGGAGACCAGCCCCAGCATTTT. Encoded protein: CASSIDSGGDQPQHF.